This T cell receptor (beta chain) was sequenced during a study of T cell clonality in common variable immunodeficiency. Data came from immunoSEQ multiplex PCR; TCRdb stores just in-frame clones and leaves some out. The sample yields fewer than 55,000 clones, without any singletons. The germline V gene has CDR1 SEHNR and CDR2 FQNEAQ (reference sequence). Trimming removed 5 bases at V and 4 bases at J, with 17 bases between. CDR3 length: 15 residues. This clone was recorded many times. The sequenced fragment ends 3 residues before the CDR3 boundary, so the rest is inferred from the germline J gene. V gene TRBV7-9 combines with J gene TRBJ1-2; perhaps TRBD1 as D (5 bases). The clonotype originates from a person between 18 and 70 years old in good health. Input material: peripheral blood mononuclear cells. The CDR3 bases that were read are TGTGCCAGCAGCCTACTGACAGTCAGGCCCTATGGC. This gives the protein CASSLLTVRPYG. The entire CDR3 sequence reads CASSLLTVRPYGYTF.